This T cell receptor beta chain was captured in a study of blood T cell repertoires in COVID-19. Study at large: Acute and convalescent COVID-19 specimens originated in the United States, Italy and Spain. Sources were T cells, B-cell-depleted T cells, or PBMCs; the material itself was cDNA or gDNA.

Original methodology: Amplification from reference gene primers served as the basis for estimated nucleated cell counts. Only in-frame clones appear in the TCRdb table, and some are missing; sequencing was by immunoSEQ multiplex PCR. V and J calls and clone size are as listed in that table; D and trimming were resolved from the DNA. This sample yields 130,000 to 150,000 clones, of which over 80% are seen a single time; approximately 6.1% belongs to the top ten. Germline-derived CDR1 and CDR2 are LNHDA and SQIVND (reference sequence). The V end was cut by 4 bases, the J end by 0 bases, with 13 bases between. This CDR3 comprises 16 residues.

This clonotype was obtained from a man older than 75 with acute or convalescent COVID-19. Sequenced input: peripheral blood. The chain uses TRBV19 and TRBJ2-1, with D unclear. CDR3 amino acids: CASSRDPSGSYNEQFF. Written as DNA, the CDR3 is TGTGCCAGTAGTAGAGACCCGAGTGGCTCCTACAATGAGCAGTTCTTC. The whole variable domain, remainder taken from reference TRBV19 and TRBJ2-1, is DGGITQSPKYLFRKEGQNVTLSCEQNLNHDAMYWYRQDPGQGLRLIYYSQIVNDFQKGDIAEGYSVSREKKESFPLTVTSAQKNPTAFYLCASSRDPSGSYNEQFFGPGTRLTVL.